The 2 T cell receptor beta chains below come from one sample, sequenced in a study of read filtering for tumor transcriptome and immune sequencing. Molecular barcoded adaptors covering alpha/delta and beta/gamma chains were used on roughly 370 ng RNA. One entry per CDR3 protein results from TCRdb running MiXCR on the reads. The data show some 30,000 distinct CDR3 sequences, about 18% seen once. Sequences were obtained from a population of CD138-negative cells sorted from bone marrow. These receptors all come from a donor older than 35 with multiple myeloma.

Many counts were recorded for this clonotype. The chain employs TRBV18 and TRBJ2-3; 7 bases line up with TRBD1. The CDR3 extends over 15 amino acids. Germline V gene data show CDR1 as KGHSH and CDR2 as LQKENI. The ends lost 0 bases at V and 4 bases at J; junction bases unmatched: 4. The CDR3 is CASSPPTGKADTQYF. The CDR3 region has the DNA TGTGCCAGCTCACCACCGACAGGGAAAGCAGATACGCAGTATTTT.

This clonotype appeared many times. The chain couples TRBV28 to TRBJ1-4; D is uncertain. The CDR3 has 12 residues. Germline CDR1 is MDHEN and CDR2 is SYDVKM. Trimming shortened V by 3 bases and J by 7 bases, and 6 bases separated the two germline ends. The CDR3 reads CASSFTSEKLFF. The DNA of the CDR3 is TGTGCCAGCAGTTTCACATCTGAAAAACTGTTTTTT.